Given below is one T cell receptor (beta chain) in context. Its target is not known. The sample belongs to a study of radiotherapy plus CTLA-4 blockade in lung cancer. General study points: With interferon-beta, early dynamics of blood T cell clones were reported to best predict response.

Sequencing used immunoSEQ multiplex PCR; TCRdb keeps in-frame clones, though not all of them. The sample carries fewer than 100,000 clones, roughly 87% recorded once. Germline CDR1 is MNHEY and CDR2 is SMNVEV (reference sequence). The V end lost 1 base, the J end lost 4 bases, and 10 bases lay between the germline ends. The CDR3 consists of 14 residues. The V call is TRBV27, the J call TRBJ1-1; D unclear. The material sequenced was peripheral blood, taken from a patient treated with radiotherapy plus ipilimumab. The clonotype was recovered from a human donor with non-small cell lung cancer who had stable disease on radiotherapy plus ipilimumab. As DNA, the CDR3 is TGTGCCAGCAGTTTATATGGAGGCGGCACTGAAGCTTTCTTT. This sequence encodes CASSLYGGGTEAFF.